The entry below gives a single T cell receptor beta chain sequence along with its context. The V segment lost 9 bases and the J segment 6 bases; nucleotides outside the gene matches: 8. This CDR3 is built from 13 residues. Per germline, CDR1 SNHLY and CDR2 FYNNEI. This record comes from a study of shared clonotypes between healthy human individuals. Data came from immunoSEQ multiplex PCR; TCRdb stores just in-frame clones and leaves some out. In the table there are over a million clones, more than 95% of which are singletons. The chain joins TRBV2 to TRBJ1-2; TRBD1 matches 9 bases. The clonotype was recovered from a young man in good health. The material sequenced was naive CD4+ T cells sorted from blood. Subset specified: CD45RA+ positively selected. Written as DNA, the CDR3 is TGTGCCAGGTCCGGGACAGGGCGGAATGGCTACACCTTC. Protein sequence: CARSGTGRNGYTF.